This T cell receptor (beta chain) was recovered during a study of glioma-infiltrating T cells after dendritic cell vaccination. Overall study context: Dendritic cell vaccination trial patients had either newly diagnosed or recurrent glioblastoma.

Amplification used 60 V beta primers and 13 J beta primers. The repertoire was sequenced with immunoSEQ multiplex PCR; TCRdb's copy has only in-frame clones and lacks some. The data hold about 92,000 clones, with 80% to 90% observed a single time. Isocitrate dehydrogenase mutation was absent in all glioblastoma patients. Trimming cost V 1 base and J 6 bases; bases outside gene matches: 0. The CDR3 has 14 amino acids. Germline V gene lookup returns CDR1 MRHNA and CDR2 SNTAGT. This TCR was sampled from a human donor with glioblastoma. The chain uses TRBV6-4 and TRBJ2-2, with 9 bases that match TRBD2. The specimen comprised blood, sampled before dendritic cell vaccination. The CDR3 loop reads CASSDLAGAGELFF. The CDR3, as DNA: TGTGCCAGCAGTGACTTAGCGGGGGCCGGGGAGCTGTTTTTT.